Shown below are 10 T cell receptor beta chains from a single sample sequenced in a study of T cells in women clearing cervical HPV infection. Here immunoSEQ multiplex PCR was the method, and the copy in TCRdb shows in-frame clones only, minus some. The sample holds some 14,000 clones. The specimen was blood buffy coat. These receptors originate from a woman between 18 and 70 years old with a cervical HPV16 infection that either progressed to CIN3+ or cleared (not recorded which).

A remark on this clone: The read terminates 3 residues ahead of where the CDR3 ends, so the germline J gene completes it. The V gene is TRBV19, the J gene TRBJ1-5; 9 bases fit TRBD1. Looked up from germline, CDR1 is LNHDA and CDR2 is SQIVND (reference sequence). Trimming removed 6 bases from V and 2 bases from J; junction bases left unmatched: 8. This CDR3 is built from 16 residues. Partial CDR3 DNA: TGTGCCAGTAGAAAGGGACAGGGTGGTCGCAATCAGCCC. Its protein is CASRKGQGGRNQP. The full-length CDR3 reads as CASRKGQGGRNQPQHF. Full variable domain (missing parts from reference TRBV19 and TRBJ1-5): DGGITQSPKYLFRKEGQNVTLSCEQNLNHDAMYWYRQDPGQGLRLIYYSQIVNDFQKGDIAEGYSVSREKKESFPLTVTSAQKNPTAFYLCASRKGQGGRNQPQHFGDGTRLSIL.

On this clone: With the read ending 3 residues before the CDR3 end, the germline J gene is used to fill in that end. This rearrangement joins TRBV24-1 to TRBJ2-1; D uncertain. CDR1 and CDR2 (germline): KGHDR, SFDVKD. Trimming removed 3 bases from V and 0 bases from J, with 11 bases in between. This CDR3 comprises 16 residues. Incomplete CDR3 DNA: TGTGCCACCAGTGATCCCGGTTTGAGCTCCTACAATGAG. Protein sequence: CATSDPGLSSYNE. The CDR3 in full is CATSDPGLSSYNEQFF.

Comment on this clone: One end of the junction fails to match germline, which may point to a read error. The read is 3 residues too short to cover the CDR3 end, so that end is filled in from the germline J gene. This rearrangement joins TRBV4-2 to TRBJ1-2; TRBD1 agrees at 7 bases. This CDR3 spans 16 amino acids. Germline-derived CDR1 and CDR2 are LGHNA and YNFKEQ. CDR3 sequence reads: CASSQDHETGNYGYTF. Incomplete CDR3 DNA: TGCGCCAGCAGCCAAGATCATGAGACAGGGAACTATGGC.

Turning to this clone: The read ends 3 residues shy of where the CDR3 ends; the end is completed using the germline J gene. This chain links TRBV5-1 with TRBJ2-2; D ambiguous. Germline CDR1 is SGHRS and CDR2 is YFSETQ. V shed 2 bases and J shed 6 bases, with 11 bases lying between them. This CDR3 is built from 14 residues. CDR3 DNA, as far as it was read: TGCGCCAGCAGCTTCGACCTAGAGTCCGGGGAG. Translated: CASSFDLESGE. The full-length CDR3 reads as CASSFDLESGELFF.

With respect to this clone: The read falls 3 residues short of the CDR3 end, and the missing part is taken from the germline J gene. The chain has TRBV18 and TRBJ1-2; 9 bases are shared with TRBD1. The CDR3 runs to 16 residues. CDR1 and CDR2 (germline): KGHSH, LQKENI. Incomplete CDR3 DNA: TGTGCCAGCTCATTAATACAGGGGGCGCTTACAGATACC. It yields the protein CASSLIQGALTDT. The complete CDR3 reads CASSLIQGALTDTYTF.

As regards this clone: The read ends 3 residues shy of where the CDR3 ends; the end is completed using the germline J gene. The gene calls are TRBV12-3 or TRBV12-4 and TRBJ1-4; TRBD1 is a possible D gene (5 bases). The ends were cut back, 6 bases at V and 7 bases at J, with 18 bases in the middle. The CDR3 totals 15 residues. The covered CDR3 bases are TGTGCCAGCAGCTCCCAGGGAGGGATCGGTGAAAAA. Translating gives CASSSQGGIGEK. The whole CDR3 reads CASSSQGGIGEKLFF.

CDR3 protein: CASSPTKAEAFF. The part of the CDR3 DNA that was read is TGTGCCAGCAGTCCCACGAAGGCTGAA. This chain joins TRBV27 and TRBJ1-1; D not certain. The read stops 3 residues short of the end of the CDR3; the missing end is completed from the germline J gene. The germline V gene has CDR1 MNHEY and CDR2 SMNVEV (reference sequence). The V and J ends lost 5 bases and 6 bases respectively, with 10 bases between them. The CDR3 totals 12 residues.

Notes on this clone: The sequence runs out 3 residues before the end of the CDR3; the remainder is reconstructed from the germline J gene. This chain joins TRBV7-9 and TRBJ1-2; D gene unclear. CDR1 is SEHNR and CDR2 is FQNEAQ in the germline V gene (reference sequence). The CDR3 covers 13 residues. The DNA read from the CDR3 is TGTGCCAGCAGCTCTCCAGGAAGCTACGAC. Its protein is CASSSPGSYD. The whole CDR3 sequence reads CASSSPGSYDYTF.

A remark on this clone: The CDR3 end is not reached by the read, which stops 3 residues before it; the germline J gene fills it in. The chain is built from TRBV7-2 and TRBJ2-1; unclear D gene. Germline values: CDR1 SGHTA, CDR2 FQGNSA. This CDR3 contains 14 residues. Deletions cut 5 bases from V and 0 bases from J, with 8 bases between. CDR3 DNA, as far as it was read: TGTGCCAGCAGCCCGCAGAGCTCCTACAATGAG. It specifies CASSPQSSYNE. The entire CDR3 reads CASSPQSSYNEQFF.

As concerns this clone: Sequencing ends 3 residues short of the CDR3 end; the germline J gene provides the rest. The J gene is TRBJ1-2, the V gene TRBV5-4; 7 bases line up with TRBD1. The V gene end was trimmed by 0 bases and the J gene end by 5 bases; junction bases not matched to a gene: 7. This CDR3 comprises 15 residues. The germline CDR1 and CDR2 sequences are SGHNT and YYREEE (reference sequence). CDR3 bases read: TGTGCCAGCAGCTTGGGGGACAGCGGGTTGTATGGC. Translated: CASSLGDSGLYG. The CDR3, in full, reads CASSLGDSGLYGYTF.